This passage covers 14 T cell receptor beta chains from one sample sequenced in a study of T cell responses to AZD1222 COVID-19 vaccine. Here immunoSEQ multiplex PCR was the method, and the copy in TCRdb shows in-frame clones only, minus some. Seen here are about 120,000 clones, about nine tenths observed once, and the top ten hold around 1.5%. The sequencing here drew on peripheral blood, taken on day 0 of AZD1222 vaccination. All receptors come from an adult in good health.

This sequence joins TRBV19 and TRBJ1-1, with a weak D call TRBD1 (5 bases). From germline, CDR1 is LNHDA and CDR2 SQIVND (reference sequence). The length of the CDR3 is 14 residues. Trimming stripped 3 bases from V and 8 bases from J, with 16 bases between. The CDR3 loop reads CASSMSGDLVEAFF. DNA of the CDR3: TGTGCCAGTAGTATGTCGGGGGACCTCGTGGAAGCTTTCTTT.

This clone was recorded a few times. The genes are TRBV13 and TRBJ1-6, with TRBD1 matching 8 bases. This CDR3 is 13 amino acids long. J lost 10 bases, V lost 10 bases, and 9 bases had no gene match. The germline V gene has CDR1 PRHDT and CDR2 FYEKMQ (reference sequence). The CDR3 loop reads CATGQGRGSPLHF. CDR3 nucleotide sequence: TGTGCCACCGGACAGGGACGCGGCTCACCCCTCCACTTT.

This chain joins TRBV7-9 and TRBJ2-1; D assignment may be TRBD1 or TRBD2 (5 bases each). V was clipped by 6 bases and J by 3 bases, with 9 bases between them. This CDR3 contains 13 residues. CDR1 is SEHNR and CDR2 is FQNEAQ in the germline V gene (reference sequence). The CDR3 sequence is CASSTGHYNEQFF. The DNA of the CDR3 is TGTGCCAGCAGTACGGGGCACTACAATGAGCAGTTCTTC.

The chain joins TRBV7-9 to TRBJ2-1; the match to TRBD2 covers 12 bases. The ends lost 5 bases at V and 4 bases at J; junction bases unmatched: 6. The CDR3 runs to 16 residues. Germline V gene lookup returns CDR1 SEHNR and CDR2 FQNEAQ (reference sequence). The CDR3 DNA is TGTGCCAGCAGCGGGCGGACTAGCGGGATATACAATGAGCAGTTCTTC. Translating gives CASSGRTSGIYNEQFF.

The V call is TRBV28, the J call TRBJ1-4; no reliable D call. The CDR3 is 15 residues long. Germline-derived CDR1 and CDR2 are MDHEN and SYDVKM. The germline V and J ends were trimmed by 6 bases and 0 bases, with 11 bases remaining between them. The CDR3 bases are TGTGCCAGCAGCCCGATCCGAGCAACTAATGAAAAACTGTTTTTT. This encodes CASSPIRATNEKLFF.

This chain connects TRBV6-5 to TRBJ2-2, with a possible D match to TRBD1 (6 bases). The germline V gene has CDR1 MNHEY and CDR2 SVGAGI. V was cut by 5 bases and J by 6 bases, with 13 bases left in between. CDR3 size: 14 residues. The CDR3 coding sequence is TGTGCCAGCAGTAACACAGGGAGAGCCGGGGAGCTGTTTTTT. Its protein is CASSNTGRAGELFF.

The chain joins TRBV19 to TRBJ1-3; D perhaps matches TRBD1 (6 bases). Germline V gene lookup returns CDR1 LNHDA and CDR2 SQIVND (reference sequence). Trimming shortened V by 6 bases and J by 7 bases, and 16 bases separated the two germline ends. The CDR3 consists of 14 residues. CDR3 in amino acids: CASRLQGSSNTIYF. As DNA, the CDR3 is TGTGCCAGTAGGCTACAGGGTTCGAGTAACACCATATATTTT.

In DNA, the CDR3 is TGTGCCAGCAGCCAAAAAGCGGGAGCACACTACGAGCAGTACTTC. Its translation is CASSQKAGAHYEQYF. The chain carries TRBV13 and TRBJ2-7; 8 nucleotides line up with TRBD2. Germline values: CDR1 PRHDT, CDR2 FYEKMQ (reference sequence). Unmatched junction bases numbered 9, after V lost 5 bases and J lost 3 bases. The CDR3 loop spans 15 amino acids.

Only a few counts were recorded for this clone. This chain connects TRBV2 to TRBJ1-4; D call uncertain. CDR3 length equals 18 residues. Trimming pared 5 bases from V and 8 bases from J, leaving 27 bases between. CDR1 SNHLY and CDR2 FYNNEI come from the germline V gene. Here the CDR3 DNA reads TGTGCCAGCAGTCTCCCAACTAACGAGACACTATTTAGCGAAAAACTGTTTTTT. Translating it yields CASSLPTNETLFSEKLFF.

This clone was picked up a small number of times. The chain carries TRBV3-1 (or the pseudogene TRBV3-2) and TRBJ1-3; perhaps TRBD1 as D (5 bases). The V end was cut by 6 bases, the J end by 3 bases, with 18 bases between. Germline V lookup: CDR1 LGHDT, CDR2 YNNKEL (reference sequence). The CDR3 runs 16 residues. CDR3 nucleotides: TGTGCCAGCAGTGGATGGGGGACGCCCGGTGGAAACACCATATATTTT. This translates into CASSGWGTPGGNTIYF.

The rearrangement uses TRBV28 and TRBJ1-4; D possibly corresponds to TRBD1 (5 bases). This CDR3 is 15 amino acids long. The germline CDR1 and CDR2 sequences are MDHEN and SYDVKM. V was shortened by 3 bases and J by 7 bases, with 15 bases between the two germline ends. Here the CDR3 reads CASSLLIGVTEKLFF. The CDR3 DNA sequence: TGTGCCAGCAGTTTGTTGATAGGGGTTACTGAAAAACTGTTTTTT.

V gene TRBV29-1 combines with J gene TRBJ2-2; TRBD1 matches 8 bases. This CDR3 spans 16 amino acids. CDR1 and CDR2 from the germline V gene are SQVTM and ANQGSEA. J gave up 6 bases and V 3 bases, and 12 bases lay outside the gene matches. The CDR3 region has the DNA TGCAGCGTTGACCTGGGCGGGACAGGTCTCTCCGGGGAGCTGTTTTTT. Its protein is CSVDLGGTGLSGELFF.

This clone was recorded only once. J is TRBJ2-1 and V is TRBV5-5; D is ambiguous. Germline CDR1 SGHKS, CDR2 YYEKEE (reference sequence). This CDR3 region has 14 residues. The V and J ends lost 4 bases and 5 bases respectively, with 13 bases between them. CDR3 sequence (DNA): TGTGCCAGCAGCCACCTCGGCCGTAACAATGAGCAGTTCTTC. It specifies CASSHLGRNNEQFF.

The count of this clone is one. CDR3 nucleotides: TGCGCCAGCAGCTCAGACCTTAACACAGATACGCAGTATTTT. Its translation is CASSSDLNTDTQYF. The chain uses TRBV5-1 and TRBJ2-3; the D is unclear. Germline assignment: CDR1 SGHRS and CDR2 YFSETQ. The CDR3 runs to 14 residues. The ends were cut back, 3 bases at V and 2 bases at J, with 10 bases in the middle.